Shown below are 12 T cell receptor beta chains from a single sample sequenced in a study of vaccination and CD4 T cells after COVID-19. Their cognate antigens are unknown. The study sequenced cultured CD4+ T cell DNA using the Oncomine TCR Beta short-read assay. TCRdb reprocessed the PCR reads via MiXCR and lists one record per CDR3 protein. This table holds several thousand distinct CDR3 sequences, 51% found once. Regarding treatment: roughly 11-day PBMC culture with coronavirus spike peptide pools or control peptides (ViraFEST assay). The sample comprised CD4+ T cells from blood, cultured in vitro. The origin of the receptors is a human donor who had recovered from COVID-19.

The V and J genes are TRBV19 and TRBJ2-3, with 9 bases aligning to TRBD2. The germline CDR1 and CDR2 sequences are LNHDA and SQIVND (reference sequence). J was trimmed by 0 bases and V by 2 bases; bases with no gene match: 6. The CDR3 extends over 17 amino acids. The DNA of the CDR3 is TGTGCCAGTAGTATAAACCGACTAGCGGATAGCACAGATACGCAGTATTTT. Its translation: CASSINRLADSTDTQYF. Filled out from reference TRBV19 and TRBJ2-3, the complete variable domain reads DGGITQSPKYLFRKEGQNVTLSCEQNLNHDAMYWYRQDPGQGLRLIYYSQIVNDFQKGDIAEGYSVSREKKESFPLTVTSAQKNPTAFYLCASSINRLADSTDTQYFGPGTRLTVL.

This rearrangement joins TRBV2 to TRBJ2-5; TRBD2 is a possible D gene (6 bases). Per the germline V gene, CDR1 is SNHLY and CDR2 is FYNNEI. The germline V and J ends were trimmed by 6 bases and 6 bases, with 8 bases remaining between them. The CDR3 totals 11 residues. CDR3 DNA sequence: TGTGCCAGCAGAGGCGGGAAGACCCAGTACTTC. Its protein is CASRGGKTQYF. Supplemented by reference TRBV2 and TRBJ2-5, the full variable domain reads EPEVTQTPSHQVTQMGQEVILRCVPISNHLYFYWYRQILGQKVEFLVSFYNNEISEKSEIFDDQFSVERPDGSNFTLKIRSTKLEDSAMYFCASRGGKTQYFGPGTRLLVL.

The gene calls are TRBV5-4 and TRBJ2-5; a weak D match, TRBD1 (5 bases). The CDR3 consists of 14 residues. With 0 bases removed from V and 5 bases from J, the gap between germline ends came to 11 bases. Germline V CDR1 and CDR2: SGHNT, YYREEE (reference sequence). CDR3 sequence reads: CASSLESRAETQYF. The CDR3 region has the DNA TGTGCCAGCAGCTTGGAATCCAGGGCGGAGACCCAGTACTTC.

The chain combines TRBV11-3 with TRBJ2-3; 7 bases agree with TRBD2. The trim removed 5 bases at V and 4 bases at J, leaving 24 bases unmatched. Germline V CDR1 and CDR2: SGHNT, YENEEA. The CDR3 runs to 20 residues. The CDR3 spells CASSPWTDSIDGRSADTQYF. CDR3 in DNA: TGTGCCAGCAGCCCCTGGACGGACTCGATCGACGGGAGGTCGGCAGATACGCAGTATTTT.

The gene calls are TRBV28 and TRBJ1-4, with D unresolved. V was pared by 4 bases and J by 0 bases, with 6 bases between. CDR1 is MDHEN and CDR2 is SYDVKM in the germline V gene. CDR3 length: 14 residues. In DNA form, the CDR3 reads TGTGCCAGCAGTTACGCCGCAACTAATGAAAAACTGTTTTTT. This sequence encodes CASSYAATNEKLFF.

The rearrangement links TRBV2 to TRBJ2-7; 10 bases line up with TRBD1. The CDR3 extends over 14 amino acids. Germline V CDR1 and CDR2: SNHLY, FYNNEI. Trimming cost V 6 bases and J 5 bases; bases outside gene matches: 7. This chain's CDR3 is CASRGTGTGDEQYF. DNA of the CDR3: TGTGCCAGCAGGGGTACCGGGACAGGGGACGAGCAGTACTTC.

This clonotype has a handful of counts. The chain joins TRBV2 to TRBJ2-3; the match to TRBD2 covers 8 bases. The CDR3 has 14 amino acids. Germline loops: CDR1 SNHLY, CDR2 FYNNEI. J gave up 4 bases and V 3 bases, and 3 bases lay outside the gene matches. Here the CDR3 DNA reads TGTGCCAGCAGTGACGGGACTAGGGCAGATACGCAGTATTTT. Its protein product is CASSDGTRADTQYF.

This clonotype has just one count. V is TRBV24-1 and J is TRBJ2-5; the match to TRBD2 covers 7 bases. Germline V gene data show CDR1 as KGHDR and CDR2 as SFDVKD. V lost 0 bases and J lost 4; bases outside the gene matches: 1. The CDR3 extends over 14 amino acids. The CDR3 DNA is TGTGCCACCAGTGATTTGTCTAGCGGAGAGACCCAGTACTTC. It yields the protein CATSDLSSGETQYF.

CDR3 sequence: CASSGRPALKQFF. For the CDR3, the DNA is TGTGCCAGCAGTGGGAGGCCAGCATTGAAGCAGTTCTTC. V usage is TRBV2 and J usage is TRBJ2-1; D is possibly TRBD2 (5 bases). The CDR3 runs 13 residues. Per the germline V gene, CDR1 is SNHLY and CDR2 is FYNNEI. V was cut by 4 bases and J by 11 bases, with 15 bases left in between.

The chain couples TRBV6-2 or TRBV6-3 to TRBJ2-7; TRBD2 aligns across 13 bases. The CDR3 is 16 amino acids. V lost 3 bases, J lost 2 bases, and 4 bases stayed unmatched. Germline V lookup: CDR1 MNHEY, CDR2 SVGEGT. Written as DNA, the CDR3 is TGTGCCAGCAGTTATCACGGACTAGCGGGGGCCTACGAGCAGTACTTC. It yields the protein CASSYHGLAGAYEQYF.

This clonotype was seen more than once but under ten times. The chain recombines TRBV7-3 with TRBJ1-5; perhaps TRBD1 as D (6 bases). With 2 bases removed from V and 1 base from J, the gap between germline ends came to 9 bases. Germline V gene lookup returns CDR1 SGHTA and CDR2 FQGTGA. This CDR3 has 15 residues. This CDR3 is CASSLSGVSNQPQHF. CDR3 nucleotides: TGTGCCAGCAGCTTATCAGGGGTCAGCAATCAGCCCCAGCATTTT.

The rearrangement uses TRBV7-9 and TRBJ1-1; the match to TRBD1 covers 8 bases. The V and J ends lost 4 bases and 1 base, in that order; junction bases with no gene match: 5. There are 15 residues in the CDR3. Germline values: CDR1 SEHNR, CDR2 FQNEAQ (reference sequence). The CDR3 sequence: CASSWGTGENTEAFF. The CDR3 DNA reads as TGTGCCAGCAGCTGGGGGACAGGCGAGAACACTGAAGCTTTCTTT. Full variable domain (rest looked up from reference TRBV7-9 and TRBJ1-1): DTGVSQNPRHKITKRGQNVTFRCDPISEHNRLYWYRQTLGQGPEFLTYFQNEAQLEKSRLLSDRFSAERPKGSFSTLEIQRTEQGDSAMYLCASSWGTGENTEAFFGQGTRLTVV.